One and the same sample provided the 19 T cell receptor beta chains below, sequenced in a study of T-cell memory formation after mild COVID-19. TCRdb reprocessed the 5' RACE reads via MiXCR and lists one record per CDR3 protein. The sample records over 250,000 distinct CDR3 sequences, more than 15% being singletons. What was sequenced was PBMCs or a T cell subset sorted from them (not recorded which). The receptors derive from a man between 18 and 29 years old who had mild COVID-19 (a few samples of this study predate the infection). Cell type and time point are not known.

Many counts were recorded for this clonotype. The V gene is TRBV7-2, the J gene TRBJ2-5, with D possibly called TRBD1 or TRBD2 (5 bases each). The length of the CDR3 is 15 residues. Germline V lookup: CDR1 SGHTA, CDR2 FQGNSA. Trimming cost V 5 bases and J 4 bases, with 17 bases left between them. The CDR3 DNA reads as TGTGCCAGCAGCCCCGCGAGGGGCTCGGGAGAGACCCAGTACTTC. Its protein product is CASSPARGSGETQYF.

This clonotype was counted a few times. The chain joins TRBV20-1 to TRBJ2-3; tentatively, D is TRBD2 (5 bases). The V and J ends lost 3 bases and 5 bases respectively, with 12 bases between them. This CDR3 region has 13 residues. Germline-derived CDR1 and CDR2 are DFQATT and SNEGSKA (reference sequence). For the CDR3, the DNA is TGCAGTGCTAGTAGCCAGCGGAGAGATACGCAGTATTTT. Amino acids: CSASSQRRDTQYF.

The gene calls are TRBV6-5 and TRBJ1-3; TRBD1 agrees at 7 bases. V was clipped by 6 bases and J by 2 bases; unmatched bases: 4. The V gene's germline CDR1 is MNHEY and CDR2 SVGAGI. CDR3 length: 14 residues. The CDR3 region has the DNA TGTGCCAGCAGCAAAGACAGGGCTGGAAACACCATATATTTT. Amino acids: CASSKDRAGNTIYF.

This clonotype was seen at least ten times. This chain joins TRBV7-9 and TRBJ2-2; D possibly uses TRBD1 or TRBD2 (7 bases each). The CDR3 length is 16 residues. Between the trimmed V and J ends, which lost 5 bases and 3 bases, there was a span of 16 bases. Germline CDR1 and CDR2: SEHNR and FQNEAQ (reference sequence). CDR3 sequence: CASSPARGGHTGELFF. DNA of the CDR3: TGTGCCAGCAGCCCCGCCAGGGGGGGACACACCGGGGAGCTGTTTTTT. Filled out from reference TRBV7-9 and TRBJ2-2, the complete variable domain reads DTGVSQNPRHKITKRGQNVTFRCDPISEHNRLYWYRQTLGQGPEFLTYFQNEAQLEKSRLLSDRFSAERPKGSFSTLEIQRTEQGDSAMYLCASSPARGGHTGELFFGEGSRLTVL.

The V gene is TRBV6-6, the J gene TRBJ2-7; unclear D gene. The length of the CDR3 is 16 residues. V shed 0 bases and J shed 0 bases, with 12 bases lying between them. Germline V gene sequence: CDR1 MNHNY, CDR2 SVGAGI (reference sequence). The CDR3 DNA sequence: TGTGCCAGCAGTTACTCGAAGCTGGGTAGCTCCTACGAGCAGTACTTC. Translating gives CASSYSKLGSSYEQYF.

V gene TRBV12-3 or TRBV12-4 combines with J gene TRBJ1-4; 7 bases line up with TRBD1. Trimming cost V 7 bases and J 8 bases; bases outside gene matches: 7. CDR3 length: 13 residues. CDR3 residues: CASTRGGGEKLFF. The CDR3 region has the DNA TGTGCCAGCACCAGGGGGGGAGGGGAAAAACTGTTTTTT.

This clonotype has more than one count but fewer than ten. This chain uses TRBV7-2 with TRBJ2-2; D remains unclear. Germline assignment: CDR1 SGHTA and CDR2 FQGNSA. The V gene lost 5 bases and the J gene lost 0 bases, with 7 bases spanning the gap. The CDR3 totals 14 residues. The CDR3 loop reads CASSHTPNTGELFF. Written as DNA, the CDR3 is TGTGCCAGCAGCCATACCCCGAACACCGGGGAGCTGTTTTTT.

This sequence joins TRBV3-1 and TRBJ1-1; a weak D match, TRBD1 (5 bases). Per germline, CDR1 LGHDT and CDR2 YNNKEL (reference sequence). Trimming removed 1 base from V and 0 bases from J, with 9 bases in between. The CDR3 is 15 amino acids. The CDR3 region is CASSQAGGMNTEAFF. CDR3 nucleotide sequence: TGTGCCAGCAGCCAAGCCGGGGGGATGAACACTGAAGCTTTCTTT.

This clonotype has a handful of counts. The V call is TRBV7-8, the J call TRBJ2-3; possible D gene TRBD1, 6 bases. The germline CDR1 and CDR2 sequences are SGHVS and FQNEAQ. V gave up 7 bases and J gave up 3 bases, with 17 bases separating them. The CDR3 totals 15 residues. CDR3 amino acids: CASTPTGSQTDTQYF. The CDR3 bases are TGTGCCAGCACCCCAACAGGGTCACAAACAGATACGCAGTATTTT. Full variable domain (missing parts from reference TRBV7-8 and TRBJ2-3): GAGVSQSPRYKVAKRGQDVALRCDPISGHVSLFWYQQALGQGPEFLTYFQNEAQLDKSGLPSDRFFAERPEGSVSTLKIQRTQQEDSAVYLCASTPTGSQTDTQYFGPGTRLTVL.

A few counts support this clonotype. The genes are TRBV5-6 and TRBJ2-7; D is possibly TRBD1 (6 bases). The germline V gene encodes CDR1 SGHDT and CDR2 YYEEEE. The CDR3 runs 14 residues. Trimming left V 4 bases short and J 3 bases short, with 14 bases between. This CDR3 reads CASSPRQVYYEQYF. CDR3 DNA: TGTGCCAGCAGCCCTAGACAGGTTTACTACGAGCAGTACTTC.

This chain joins TRBV7-9 and TRBJ1-1; weak D call: TRBD1 (6 bases). The V and J ends lost 5 bases and 4 bases respectively, with 17 bases between them. This CDR3 comprises 15 residues. In germline, CDR1 is SEHNR, CDR2 FQNEAQ (reference sequence). CDR3 nucleotide sequence: TGTGCCAGCAGCCGGGTGGGGGGCGCGGGCACTGAAGCTTTCTTT. This sequence encodes CASSRVGGAGTEAFF.

This clonotype was recorded a few times. The V and J genes are TRBV7-6 and TRBJ2-1; TRBD1 matches at 9 bases. V trimming: 6 bases; J trimming: 9 bases; junction bases outside the gene matches: 9. CDR1 is SGHVS and CDR2 is FNYEAQ in the germline V gene. The CDR3 has 14 residues. The CDR3 region has the DNA TGTGCCAGCAGGCTATACGGACAGGGGTCTGAGCAGTTCTTC. It codes for CASRLYGQGSEQFF.

The chain uses TRBV5-1 and TRBJ2-7; D possibly uses TRBD1 or TRBD2 (6 bases each). This CDR3 is 15 amino acids long. Between the trimmed V and J ends, which lost 2 bases and 2 bases, there was a span of 14 bases. The germline CDR1 and CDR2 sequences are SGHRS and YFSETQ. The CDR3 spells CASSFGGTLAYEQYF. In nucleotides, the CDR3 is TGCGCCAGCAGCTTCGGAGGGACACTTGCCTACGAGCAGTACTTC.

The gene calls are TRBV29-1 and TRBJ1-1, with 7 bases identical to TRBD1. J lost 6 bases, V lost 7 bases, and 11 bases had no gene match. The CDR3 runs 13 residues. Germline V gives CDR1 SQVTM, CDR2 ANQGSEA. CDR3 region: CSADEGARAEAFF. The CDR3 DNA is TGCAGCGCTGACGAGGGGGCGCGGGCTGAAGCTTTCTTT.

This clonotype was recorded at least ten times. This chain uses TRBV7-2 with TRBJ2-2, with D perhaps matching TRBD1 or TRBD2 (5 bases each). CDR1 is SGHTA and CDR2 is FQGNSA in the germline V gene. The CDR3 has 15 amino acids. V was cut by 4 bases and J by 5 bases, with 14 bases left in between. CDR3 nucleotides: TGTGCCAGCAGCTCCCCCCGACAGCGGACCGGGGAGCTGTTTTTT. Translated, it gives CASSSPRQRTGELFF.

This clonotype was counted only a few times. The V gene is TRBV7-9, the J gene TRBJ2-4; no clear D. The length of the CDR3 is 11 residues. CDR1 SEHNR and CDR2 FQNEAQ come from the germline V gene (reference sequence). Trimming pared 7 bases from V and 8 bases from J, leaving 9 bases between. The CDR3 nucleotides read TGTGCCAGCAAGGGCCAGGACATTCAGTACTTC. Its translation is CASKGQDIQYF.

This clonotype was detected only a few times. The chain employs TRBV18 and TRBJ1-4; TRBD1 matches 8 bases. The junction had 7 bases not matched to a gene; V was cut back by 6 bases and J by 7 bases. The CDR3 covers 14 residues. Per the germline V gene, CDR1 is KGHSH and CDR2 is LQKENI. The DNA for the CDR3 is TGTGCCAGCTCCAGGGGGCTTGAGGGTGAAAAACTGTTTTTT. Translated, it gives CASSRGLEGEKLFF.

The V and J genes are TRBV28 and TRBJ2-5; 9 nucleotides agree with TRBD1. Germline V gene lookup returns CDR1 MDHEN and CDR2 SYDVKM. The CDR3 totals 14 residues. The V segment lost 5 bases and the J segment 5 bases; nucleotides outside the gene matches: 6. For the CDR3, the DNA is TGTGCCAGCAGTCGTGACAGGGGGAGGGAGACCCAGTACTTC. This sequence encodes CASSRDRGRETQYF.

This clonotype was recorded at least ten times. The chain combines TRBV20-1 with TRBJ2-1; unclear D gene. The CDR3 loop spans 12 amino acids. Germline CDR1 DFQATT, CDR2 SNEGSKA (reference sequence). The V end lost 3 bases, the J end lost 6 bases, and 9 bases lay between the germline ends. The CDR3 coding sequence is TGCAGTGCTAGTGCCGGGTTCAATGAGCAGTTCTTC. It specifies CSASAGFNEQFF.